These 19 T cell receptor beta chains share one sample of origin, sequenced in a study of OX40 agonist ivuxolimab in advanced cancers. Measured with immunoSEQ multiplex PCR; TCRdb has only the in-frame clones, and not every one. The sample has about 40,000 clones; over 75% are singletons. The source material was CD4+ or CD8+ T cells sorted from blood, sampled in a trial of the OX40 agonist ivuxolimab. These receptors were obtained from an adult with an advanced solid tumor such as melanoma, head and neck, liver or kidney cancer.

J is TRBJ1-1 and V is TRBV7-9; TRBD1 is a possible D gene (5 bases). V lost 1 base and J 10 bases, leaving 16 bases between the germline ends. CDR1 is SEHNR, CDR2 FQNEAQ, per germline (reference sequence). There are 14 residues in the CDR3. CDR3 loop: CASSLEGASSLAFF. The CDR3, as DNA: TGTGCCAGCAGCTTAGAAGGGGCGTCAAGTCTAGCTTTCTTT.

This rearrangement joins TRBV19 to TRBJ1-4; 7 bases line up with TRBD1. Germline V gene sequence: CDR1 LNHDA, CDR2 SQIVND (reference sequence). The CDR3 is 14 residues long. V gave up 4 bases and J gave up 10 bases; unmatched junction bases: 9. The CDR3 reads CASSTGTEVAKLFF. CDR3 in DNA: TGTGCCAGTAGTACCGGGACAGAAGTGGCAAAACTGTTTTTT.

The CDR3 DNA reads as TGTGCCAGCAGCTTCCAGGCGGGAGGGCGACAGTACTTC. It translates to CASSFQAGGRQYF. The chain recombines TRBV5-6 with TRBJ2-7, with 9 bases matching TRBD2. After removal of 2 bases from V and 10 bases from J, the junction contained 7 bases not matched to a gene. The germline CDR1 and CDR2 sequences are SGHDT and YYEEEE. The CDR3 is made up of 13 amino acids.

This chain uses TRBV27 with TRBJ2-3, with no clear D. The germline gives CDR1 MNHEY, CDR2 SMNVEV (reference sequence). V was trimmed by 2 bases and J by 9 bases, leaving 12 bases between them. CDR3 length: 13 amino acids. The CDR3 DNA reads TGTGCCAGCAGTTTACCTCCCCTAAAGACGCAGTATTTT. Protein sequence: CASSLPPLKTQYF.

This clone was recorded once. The V call is TRBV30, the J call TRBJ2-5; the D gene is possibly TRBD1 (6 bases). CDR3 length: 15 residues. Germline V CDR1 and CDR2: GTSNPN, SVGIG (reference sequence). CDR3 residues: CASRGGPTGQETQYF. The CDR3 bases are TGTGCATCCCGAGGTGGGCCAACAGGGCAAGAGACCCAGTACTTC.

The chain uses TRBV11-3 and TRBJ2-7; the D gene is possibly TRBD1 (5 bases). The germline V gene encodes CDR1 SGHNT and CDR2 YENEEA. V dropped 5 bases and J dropped 2 bases, with 10 bases sitting between them. The CDR3 runs 13 residues. The CDR3 region has the DNA TGTGCCAGCAGCAACGACAGCCCCTACGAGCAGTACTTC. Its translation is CASSNDSPYEQYF.

The chain couples TRBV18 to TRBJ1-1; the match to TRBD1 covers 7 bases. The V segment lost 8 bases and the J segment 7 bases; nucleotides outside the gene matches: 10. CDR3 length: 13 residues. Per germline, CDR1 KGHSH and CDR2 LQKENI. The CDR3 is CASLISRDSEAFF. Written as DNA, the CDR3 is TGTGCCAGCCTAATCAGCCGGGACAGTGAAGCTTTCTTT.

This clone showed up just once. Here the CDR3 reads CASSSRLAGGGDTQYF. The CDR3 coding sequence is TGCGCCAGCAGTTCCCGACTAGCGGGAGGGGGAGATACGCAGTATTTT. The V call is TRBV10-2, the J call TRBJ2-3; 14 nucleotides align to TRBD2. Germline lookup yields CDR1 WSHSY and CDR2 SAAADI. The V segment lost 5 bases and the J segment 5 bases; nucleotides outside the gene matches: 6. This CDR3 has 16 amino acids.

This rearrangement joins TRBV11-2 to TRBJ1-2, with D possibly being TRBD1 (5 bases). V was clipped by 7 bases and J by 4 bases, with 13 bases between them. Per the germline V gene, CDR1 is SGHAT and CDR2 is FQNNGV. The CDR3 extends over 13 amino acids. The CDR3 loop reads CASTVGGIYGYTF. The CDR3, as DNA: TGTGCCAGCACCGTCGGGGGGATCTATGGCTACACCTTC.

This chain links TRBV25-1 with TRBJ1-1; no firm D call. Germline V gene sequence: CDR1 MGHDK, CDR2 SYGVNS. Trimming removed 6 bases at V and 0 bases at J, with 8 bases between. The length of the CDR3 is 13 residues. Written as DNA, the CDR3 is TGTGCCAGCAGGGGTAACGTGAACACTGAAGCTTTCTTT. It codes for CASRGNVNTEAFF.

V is TRBV5-6 and J is TRBJ2-7; no reliable D call. The V gene lost 4 bases and the J gene lost 6 bases, with 11 bases spanning the gap. From germline, CDR1 is SGHDT and CDR2 YYEEEE. The CDR3 contains 12 residues. The CDR3 is CASSHGRLEQYF. In DNA, the CDR3 is TGTGCCAGCAGCCACGGACGGCTCGAGCAGTACTTC. Full variable domain (missing parts from reference TRBV5-6 and TRBJ2-7): DAGVTQSPTHLIKTRGQQVTLRCSPKSGHDTVSWYQQALGQGPQFIFQYYEEEERQRGNFPDRFSGHQFPNYSSELNVNALLLGDSALYLCASSHGRLEQYFGPGTRLTVT.

V usage is TRBV19 and J usage is TRBJ1-4, with D possibly being TRBD1 (5 bases). Germline V gives CDR1 LNHDA, CDR2 SQIVND (reference sequence). The V end lost 4 bases, the J end lost 10 bases, and 28 bases lay between the germline ends. There are 18 residues in the CDR3. The CDR3 bases are TGTGCCAGTAGTAATATTCGGGATGTCCTCAGGGATGGAGGAAAACTGTTTTTT. Amino acid sequence: CASSNIRDVLRDGGKLFF.

This clone appeared a few times. This chain links TRBV28 with TRBJ2-1; no definite D call. This CDR3 is 15 amino acids long. Germline values: CDR1 MDHEN, CDR2 SYDVKM. The V and J ends lost 2 bases and 6 bases respectively, with 14 bases between them. The CDR3 coding sequence is TGTGCCAGCAGTTTAGTAATGGGCCGTCCCAATGAGCAGTTCTTC. Translated, it gives CASSLVMGRPNEQFF.

The chain is built from TRBV11-2 and TRBJ2-6; perhaps TRBD2 as D (5 bases). The CDR3 is made up of 18 amino acids. V lost 2 bases and J 4 bases, leaving 18 bases between the germline ends. In germline, CDR1 is SGHAT, CDR2 FQNNGV. CDR3 nucleotides: TGTGCCAGCAGCTTAAGTACCGGGGTTCTTAGGGGGGCCAACGTCCTGACTTTC. Its protein product is CASSLSTGVLRGANVLTF. The full variable domain, its missing parts supplied by reference TRBV11-2 and TRBJ2-6, is EAGVAQSPRYKIIEKRQSVAFWCNPISGHATLYWYQQILGQGPKLLIQFQNNGVVDDSQLPKDRFSAERLKGVDSTLKIQPAKLEDSAVYLCASSLSTGVLRGANVLTFGAGSRLTVL.

This rearrangement joins TRBV15 to TRBJ1-2; 8 bases map to TRBD1. The J segment lost 1 base and the V segment lost 3 bases, leaving 4 bases of the junction unmatched. Germline-derived CDR1 and CDR2 are LNHNV and YYDKDF (reference sequence). The CDR3 spans 15 residues. The CDR3 spells CATSRDRVFNYGYTF. CDR3 sequence (DNA): TGTGCCACCAGCAGGGACAGGGTTTTTAACTATGGCTACACCTTC.

In this sample, this clone turned up a few times. The rearrangement uses TRBV19 and TRBJ2-3; 10 bases align to TRBD1. CDR3 length equals 14 residues. CDR1 and CDR2 from the germline V gene are LNHDA and SQIVND (reference sequence). The J segment lost 2 bases and the V segment lost 7 bases, leaving 3 bases of the junction unmatched. CDR3 loop: CASIDRGPTDTQYF. The CDR3 bases are TGTGCCAGTATAGACAGGGGGCCCACAGATACGCAGTATTTT. The full variable domain, completed using reference TRBV19 and TRBJ2-3, is DGGITQSPKYLFRKEGQNVTLSCEQNLNHDAMYWYRQDPGQGLRLIYYSQIVNDFQKGDIAEGYSVSREKKESFPLTVTSAQKNPTAFYLCASIDRGPTDTQYFGPGTRLTVL.

The V gene is TRBV27, the J gene TRBJ2-2; 7 nucleotides match TRBD1. V lost 7 bases and J lost 1; bases outside the gene matches: 6. CDR1 and CDR2 from the germline V gene are MNHEY and SMNVEV (reference sequence). There are 15 residues in the CDR3. The CDR3 region has the DNA TGTGCCAGCACCAGACAGGGATGGAACACCGGGGAGCTGTTTTTT. Translation: CASTRQGWNTGELFF.

The chain is built from TRBV5-6 and TRBJ2-7; D remains unclear. The germline V gene encodes CDR1 SGHDT and CDR2 YYEEEE. There are 11 residues in the CDR3. V shed 3 bases and J shed 6 bases, with 7 bases lying between them. The CDR3 is CASSSHLEQYF. The DNA of the CDR3 is TGTGCCAGCAGCTCGCATCTCGAGCAGTACTTC.

This clone has just a few counts. V gene TRBV14 combines with J gene TRBJ2-7; TRBD2 matches 7 bases. Germline-derived CDR1 and CDR2 are SGHDN and FVKESK. J gave up 4 bases and V 2 bases, and 8 bases lay outside the gene matches. The CDR3 runs to 15 residues. The CDR3 DNA follows: TGTGCCAGCAGCCAACGCGGGAGCCAAGCTTACGAGCAGTACTTC. Residues: CASSQRGSQAYEQYF.